This T cell receptor beta chain stems from a study of CD8 T cells in Susac syndrome (dated by TCRdb to the late 2010s). Background for the entire study: Among the sequenced Susac syndrome patients, more than 5 had clinically active disease and roughly 8 were in clinical remission. Whether CD8+ T cell activation and differentiation in Susac syndrome was antigen driven was tested using repertoire sequencing. Susac syndrome patients were therapy-naive, on corticosteroids (some also receiving IVIg), or on IVIg alone at blood withdrawal.

RNA was extracted with the RNeasy kit and 0.5 to 1 ug was reverse transcribed using random hexamers. The immunoSEQ multiplex PCR assay, which covers 54 Vbeta and 13 Jbeta segments, was used to amplify TCR beta CDR3 regions. Bias from PCR amplification was corrected by using a synthetic template baseline for primer optimization and for computational correction. Under the source paper's analysis protocol: Reads were annotated to V, D and J genes according to IMGT and were analyzed with immunoSEQ Analyzer, with only productive sequences retained. To calculate clonality, Shannon entropy was normalized by log2 of the number of productive unique sequences and then subtracted from one. Public and private clones were assessed among the 100 most prevalent clones of each patient and control. Susac-specific clones were defined as absent from healthy and MS cohorts, some 1,000 published viral clones and other ImmuneACCESS disease sequences. TCRdb reprocessed the public reads (quality trimming at Q25 with fastp, clone calling with MiXCR) and kept in-frame beta chains. Every CDR3 protein is listed once, alongside the most common genes and DNA of its rows. In this record, the V and J calls reflect TCRdb's handling and not the investigators' own analysis. A total of 85,000 to 95,000 distinct CDR3 sequences appear in this sample, just under 95% of them only once. The ten most abundant clones make up 0.3% to 0.35% of the sample.

Paper-wide results and their limitations: The TCR sequencing and HLA analysis was acknowledged to have included a relatively small number of individuals. No clonal expansion was detected in the CD4+ T cell repertoire of Susac syndrome patients.

For this chain, trimming is 1 base at the V end and 4 bases at the J end, and the number of junction bases without a gene match is 5. Taken from the germline V gene, the CDR1 and CDR2 loops are MGHRA and YSYEKL. From its cysteine to its phenylalanine, the CDR3 spans 17 amino acids. Kept here is only the CDR3 DNA, which spans 51 bases and is read in frame from base 1. As for this clonotype: Its antigen is currently not known. No much larger clonotype is one base removed from it; base qualities were not supplied.

Peripheral blood CD8+ and CD4+ T cells from healthy donors, Susac syndrome patients and multiple sclerosis patients were profiled by high-throughput TCR beta sequencing. Susac syndrome patients met recently defined diagnostic criteria for definite or probable disease. Bulk CD8+ and CD4+ T cells were purified magnetically by negative isolation, whereas CD8+ TEMRA cells were enriched by FACS. Blood was drawn into EDTA tubes, processed within 24 hours, and PBMCs were isolated by density gradient centrifugation. PBMCs intended for TCR sequencing were frozen in liquid nitrogen and were later thawed in a 37 degrees C water bath. A purity of at least 90% was achieved for sorted or isolated CD4+, CD8+ and CD8+ TEMRA cells.

The V and J genes are TRBV4-1 and TRBJ2-1; the junction holds 12 bases that match TRBD2. The source of this sequence is a human donor with Susac syndrome. Sequencing input: CD4+ T cells from PBMCs. The CDR3 sequence is CASSQASGGAQYNEQFF. At the DNA level, the sequence is TGCGCCAGCAGCCAAGCTAGCGGGGGGGCACAGTACAATGAGCAGTTCTTC.